This T cell receptor beta chain was retrieved from a study of blood T cell repertoires in COVID-19. Turning to the study itself: Donors in the United States, Italy and Spain gave samples during acute or convalescent COVID-19. From T cells, B-cell-depleted T cells, or PBMCs came the material, which was cDNA or gDNA.

Source study methods: Amplification of reference gene primers provided the estimated nucleated cell counts. Method: immunoSEQ multiplex PCR; TCRdb's copy keeps in-frame clones and lacks some. V, J and clone size reflect that table, while D and trimming were determined from the DNA. The table lists around 200,000 clones, more than 65% of them singletons, with over 2.5% in the top ten. Germline loops: CDR1 MNHEY, CDR2 SVGAGI. This CDR3 has 14 residues. V lost 7 bases, J lost 2 bases, and 8 bases stayed unmatched. The sequence was obtained from a human donor with acute or convalescent COVID-19. The donor label of this sample is uncertain. The rearrangement joins TRBV6-5 to TRBJ2-7, with 7 positions matching TRBD1. Sequenced: peripheral blood. The CDR3 bases are TGTGCCAGCACCCAGGACAGGTTTCCCTACGAGCAGTACTTC. Translating it yields CASTQDRFPYEQYF.